Sequencing of this T cell receptor beta chain was carried out in a study of blood T cells in healthy people across ages. Concerning this clonotype: Its specificity is not known.

Whole-study results and caveats: Older age coincided with a roughly linear decline in TCR beta diversity per million T cells.

Germline V gene lookup returns CDR1 SEHNR and CDR2 FQNEAQ (reference sequence). J gave up 8 bases and V 4 bases, and 6 bases lay outside the gene matches. CDR3 length: 14 amino acids. Sample-barcoded 5' priming and a J-beta primer mix drove a second PCR of about 7 to 12 cycles. A template-switch adaptor containing 12 random nucleotides labeled each cDNA molecule. TCRdb used MiXCR to reprocess the 5' RACE reads, holding one entry per CDR3 protein. The table includes 730,000 or so distinct CDR3 sequences, around 46% detected once. Sequenced sample: blood. This TCR was sampled from a woman aged 55-70 years in good health. The rearrangement links TRBV7-9 to TRBJ2-1; 9 nucleotides line up with TRBD2. In DNA form, the CDR3 reads TGTGCCAGCAGCTCCAGTAGCGGGAGCGATGAGCAGTTCTTC. It encodes CASSSSSGSDEQFF.